This TCR beta chain came from a study of blood T cells in healthy people across ages (dated by TCRdb to between 2015 and 2017). Some background on the complete study: Template switching captured roughly one uniquely barcoded TCR beta cDNA molecule per two T cells in model experiments. To avoid experimental bias, donors of different ages were distributed randomly across sequencing lanes. The study analyzed two additional independent replicas of 1 million unique cDNA reads from the same blood draw for two donors, one aged 18 to 30 and one aged 80 or older. The donors were split into four age groups: young (average around 15 years), middle-aged (roughly 39), aged (roughly 68) and long-lived (roughly 77). To track age-related changes in TCR beta repertoire diversity, the study relied on deep sequencing normalized with unique cDNA molecular identifiers.

Overall study outcomes, separate from this receptor: The CMV infection status of donors was not known, potentially confounding age-related changes in expanded clonotypes. Estimates of total diversity from one million sequenced T cells were regarded as lower bounds and underestimates. Compared with the aged group, more naive CD4+ T cells, fewer expanded clones and increased TCR diversity were shown by the long-lived group, suggesting age selection. There was a strong correlation between observed TCR beta diversity and the percentage of naive T cells measured by flow cytometry. Observed TCR beta diversity per million T cells fell roughly linearly with age, and a significant reduction was already apparent by age around 44. Because profiling used bulk unsorted PBMCs, naive and antigen-experienced compartments could not be compared conclusively.

Preparation of the library involved 5' RACE. A second PCR of roughly 6 to 11 cycles was run with a J-beta primer mix and a sample-barcoded 5' primer. A template-switch 5' adaptor carrying 12 random nucleotides introduced a unique molecular identifier onto each TCR beta cDNA molecule. Each sample yielded at least 2.5 million CDR3-containing paired-end reads. First-strand cDNA was synthesized from all RNA with the Mint cDNA synthesis kit, primed by a TRBC-specific oligonucleotide. Following uracil-DNA glycosylase treatment, a first 18-cycle PCR with universal primers M1SS and BC2_uni_R was performed on all cDNA. On the authors' methods: Normalization of each sample was performed by random selection of 1 million high-quality reads, each carrying a distinct molecular identifier. Instead of being binned into consensus sequences, reads with shared molecular identifiers were discarded. MiTCR, run with a Q25 quality threshold and the strictest error-elimination algorithm, handled CDR3 identification, clonotype clustering and error correction. A nonparametric unseen species model using Euler transformation provided a lower-bound estimate of total TCR beta diversity. TCRdb reanalyzed the raw reads on its own, using fastp at Q25 for trimming and MiXCR for clone calling, and kept in-frame beta chains. Rows are combined by CDR3 protein, so each entry shows the most common genes and DNA. The authors' filters were not applied to this entry. The sample table holds fewer than 2,000,000 distinct CDR3 sequences, of which more than 35% were seen once. The ten largest clonotypes hold approximately 22% of the sample.

The donors were 40 or so Caucasian individuals from Russia, aged 6 to 90 years, who were systemically healthy. About 9.8 milliliters of peripheral blood were drawn from each donor into EDTA-treated Vacutainer tubes. PBMCs were isolated by Ficoll-Paque density-gradient centrifugation, with at least 6 million obtained per sample. Trizol reagent was used to extract total RNA from PBMCs, with at least 5 micrograms per sample. For every donor, an aliquot of PBMCs went through flow cytometry to measure the percentages of naive CD45RAhigh/CD27high T cells. The CDR3 numbers 16 residues from cysteine through phenylalanine. The kept DNA is CDR3 alone, 48 bases in frame from the first base. As encoded in the germline V gene, CDR1 is SGDLS while CDR2 is YYNGEE. Relative to germline, V is missing 4 bases and J is missing 3 bases, with 13 bases of the junction outside any gene match. This clonotype was observed many times. Its antigen remains unidentified. No much larger clonotype is one base removed from it; base qualities were not supplied.

In this chain, TRBV9 is recombined with TRBJ2-7; 7 of the junction bases match TRBD2. The sequencing sample was made of blood. The clonotype was recovered from a human donor in good health. At the DNA level, the sequence is TGTGCCAGCAGCCGTAACGGGGACTACCTGAGCTACGAGCAGTACTTC. Protein translation: CASSRNGDYLSYEQYF.